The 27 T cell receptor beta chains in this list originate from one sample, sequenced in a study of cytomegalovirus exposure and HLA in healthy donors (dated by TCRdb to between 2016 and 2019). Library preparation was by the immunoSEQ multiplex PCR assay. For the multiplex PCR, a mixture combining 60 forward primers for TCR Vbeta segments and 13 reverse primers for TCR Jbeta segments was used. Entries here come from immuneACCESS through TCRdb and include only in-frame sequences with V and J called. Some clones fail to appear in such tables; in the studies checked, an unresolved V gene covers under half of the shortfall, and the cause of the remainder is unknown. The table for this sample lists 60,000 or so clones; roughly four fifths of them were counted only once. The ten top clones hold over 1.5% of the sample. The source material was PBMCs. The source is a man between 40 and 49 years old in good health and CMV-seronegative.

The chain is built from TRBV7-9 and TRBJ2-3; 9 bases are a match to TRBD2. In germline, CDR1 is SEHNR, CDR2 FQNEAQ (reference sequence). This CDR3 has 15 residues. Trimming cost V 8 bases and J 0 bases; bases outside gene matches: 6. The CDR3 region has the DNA TGTGCCAGCTCTCCGCTAGCGGGGAGCACAGATACGCAGTATTTT. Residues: CASSPLAGSTDTQYF.

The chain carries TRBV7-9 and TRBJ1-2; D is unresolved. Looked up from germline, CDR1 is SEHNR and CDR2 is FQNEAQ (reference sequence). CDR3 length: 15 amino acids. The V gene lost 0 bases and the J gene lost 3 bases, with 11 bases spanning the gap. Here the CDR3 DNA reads TGTGCCAGCAGCTTAGCCCTAGCGGCGGACTATGGCTACACCTTC. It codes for CASSLALAADYGYTF.

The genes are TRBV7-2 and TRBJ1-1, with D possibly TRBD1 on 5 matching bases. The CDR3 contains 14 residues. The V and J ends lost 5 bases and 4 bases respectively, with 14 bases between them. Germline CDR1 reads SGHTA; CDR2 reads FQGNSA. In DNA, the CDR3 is TGTGCCAGCAGCGTCGCCGGGGGTCGCACTGAAGCTTTCTTT. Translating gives CASSVAGGRTEAFF.

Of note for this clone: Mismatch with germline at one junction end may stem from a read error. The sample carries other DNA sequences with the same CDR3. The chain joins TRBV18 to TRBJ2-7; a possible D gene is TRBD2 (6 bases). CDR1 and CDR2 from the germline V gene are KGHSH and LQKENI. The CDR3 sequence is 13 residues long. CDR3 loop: CASSPSRDFEQYF. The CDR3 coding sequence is TGCGCCAGCTCACCGTCCAGGGACTTCGAGCAGTACTTC.

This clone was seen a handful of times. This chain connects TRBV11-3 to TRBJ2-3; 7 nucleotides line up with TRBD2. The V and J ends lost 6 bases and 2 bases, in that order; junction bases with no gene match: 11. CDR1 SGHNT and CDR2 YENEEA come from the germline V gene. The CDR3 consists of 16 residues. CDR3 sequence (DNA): TGTGCCAGCAGTCAAGCGGGGCAGAGTACCACAGATACGCAGTATTTT. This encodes CASSQAGQSTTDTQYF.

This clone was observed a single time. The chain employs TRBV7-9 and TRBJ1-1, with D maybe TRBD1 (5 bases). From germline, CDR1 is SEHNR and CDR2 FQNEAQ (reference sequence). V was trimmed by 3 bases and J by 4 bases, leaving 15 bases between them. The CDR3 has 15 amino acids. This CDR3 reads CASSLPGLMGTEAFF. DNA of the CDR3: TGTGCCAGCAGCTTGCCGGGACTAATGGGCACTGAAGCTTTCTTT.

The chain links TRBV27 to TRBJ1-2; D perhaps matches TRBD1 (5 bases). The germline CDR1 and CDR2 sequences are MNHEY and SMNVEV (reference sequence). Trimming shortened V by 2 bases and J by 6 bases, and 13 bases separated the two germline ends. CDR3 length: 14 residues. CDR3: CASSLSGGGNGYTF. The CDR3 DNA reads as TGTGCCAGCAGTTTAAGCGGGGGAGGGAATGGCTACACCTTC.

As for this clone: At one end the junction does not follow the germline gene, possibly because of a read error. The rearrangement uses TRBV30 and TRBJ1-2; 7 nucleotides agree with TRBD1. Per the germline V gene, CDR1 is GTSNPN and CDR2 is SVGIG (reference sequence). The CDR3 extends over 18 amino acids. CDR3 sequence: CARSVSGGIKRPNYGYTF. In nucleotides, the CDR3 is TGTGCCCGGAGTGTTTCAGGGGGGATAAAACGGCCAAACTATGGCTACACCTTC.

DNA of the CDR3: TGCGCCAGCAGCTCAAGGGGGACAGGGCTCATGAACACTGAAGCTTTCTTT. It encodes CASSSRGTGLMNTEAFF. The V gene is TRBV5-1, the J gene TRBJ1-1, with 9 bases fitting TRBD1. CDR1 SGHRS and CDR2 YFSETQ come from the germline V gene. Trimming took 3 bases from V and 0 from J; bases not matched to a gene: 9. CDR3 length: 17 residues.

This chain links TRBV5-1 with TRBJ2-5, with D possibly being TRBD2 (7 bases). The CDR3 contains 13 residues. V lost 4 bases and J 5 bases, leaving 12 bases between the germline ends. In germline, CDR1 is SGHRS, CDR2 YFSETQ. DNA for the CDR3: TGCGCCAGCAGCGAAGGGGGGGCGGAGACCCAGTACTTC. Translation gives CASSEGGAETQYF.

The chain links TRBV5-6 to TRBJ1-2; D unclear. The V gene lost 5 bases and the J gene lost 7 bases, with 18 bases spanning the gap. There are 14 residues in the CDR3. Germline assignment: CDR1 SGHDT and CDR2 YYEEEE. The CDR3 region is CASRAVRWTGGYTF. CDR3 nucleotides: TGTGCCAGCAGAGCCGTACGATGGACTGGTGGCTACACCTTC.

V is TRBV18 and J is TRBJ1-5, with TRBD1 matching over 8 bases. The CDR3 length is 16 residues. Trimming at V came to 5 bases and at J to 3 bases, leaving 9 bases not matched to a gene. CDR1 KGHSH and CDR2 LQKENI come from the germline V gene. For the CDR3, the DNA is TGTGCCAGCTCAAAGGACAGGGTACGGTCCAATCAGCCCCAGCATTTT. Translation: CASSKDRVRSNQPQHF.

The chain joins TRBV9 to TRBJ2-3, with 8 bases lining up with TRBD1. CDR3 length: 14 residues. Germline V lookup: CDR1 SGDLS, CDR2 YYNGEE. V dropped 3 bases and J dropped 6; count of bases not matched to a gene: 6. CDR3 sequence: CASSATGVRDTQYF. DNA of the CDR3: TGTGCCAGCAGCGCGACAGGGGTGCGGGATACGCAGTATTTT.

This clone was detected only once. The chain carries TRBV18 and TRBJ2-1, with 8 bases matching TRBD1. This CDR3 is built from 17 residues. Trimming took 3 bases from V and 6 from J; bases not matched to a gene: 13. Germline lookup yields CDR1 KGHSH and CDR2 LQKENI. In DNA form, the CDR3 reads TGTGCCAGCTCACCGAGACAGGGGTCGGTCAACGCCAATGAGCAGTTCTTC. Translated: CASSPRQGSVNANEQFF.

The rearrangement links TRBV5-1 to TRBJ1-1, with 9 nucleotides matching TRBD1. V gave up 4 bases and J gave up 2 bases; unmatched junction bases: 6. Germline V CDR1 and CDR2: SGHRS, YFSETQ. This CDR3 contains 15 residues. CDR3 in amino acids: CASSKPGQGNTEAFF. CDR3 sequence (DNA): TGCGCCAGCAGCAAACCGGGACAGGGAAACACTGAAGCTTTCTTT.

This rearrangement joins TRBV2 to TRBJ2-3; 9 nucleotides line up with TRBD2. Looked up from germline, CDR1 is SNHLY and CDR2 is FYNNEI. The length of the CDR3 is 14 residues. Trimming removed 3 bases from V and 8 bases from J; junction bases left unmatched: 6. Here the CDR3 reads CASSELLAGLTQYF. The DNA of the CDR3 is TGTGCCAGCAGTGAGTTACTAGCGGGTCTTACGCAGTATTTT.

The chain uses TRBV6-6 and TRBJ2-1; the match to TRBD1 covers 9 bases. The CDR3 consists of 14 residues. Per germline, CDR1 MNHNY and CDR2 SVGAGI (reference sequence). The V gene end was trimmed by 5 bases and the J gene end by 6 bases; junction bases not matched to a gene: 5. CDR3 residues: CASSRTGEGNEQFF. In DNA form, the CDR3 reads TGTGCCAGCAGTCGGACAGGGGAGGGCAATGAGCAGTTCTTC.

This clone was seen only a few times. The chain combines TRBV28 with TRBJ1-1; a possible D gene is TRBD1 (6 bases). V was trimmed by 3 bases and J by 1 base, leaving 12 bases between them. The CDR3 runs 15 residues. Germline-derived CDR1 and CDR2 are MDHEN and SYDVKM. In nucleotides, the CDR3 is TGTGCCAGCAGTTTCCCCGGGACAACGAACACTGAAGCTTTCTTT. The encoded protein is CASSFPGTTNTEAFF.

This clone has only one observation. The CDR3 spells CASSLDRGWRGYTF. The CDR3, as DNA: TGTGCCAGCAGCCTAGACAGGGGTTGGAGGGGCTACACCTTC. J is TRBJ1-2 and V is TRBV7-2, with 8 bases aligning to TRBD1. V was clipped by 5 bases and J by 8 bases; unmatched bases: 10. The germline V gene has CDR1 SGHTA and CDR2 FQGNSA. CDR3 length: 14 residues. Drawing the rest from reference TRBV7-2 and TRBJ1-2, the complete variable domain is GAGVSQSPSNKVTEKGKDVELRCDPISGHTALYWYRQSLGQGLEFLIYFQGNSAPDKSGLPSDRFSAERTGGSVSTLTIQRTQQEDSAVYLCASSLDRGWRGYTFGSGTRLTVV.

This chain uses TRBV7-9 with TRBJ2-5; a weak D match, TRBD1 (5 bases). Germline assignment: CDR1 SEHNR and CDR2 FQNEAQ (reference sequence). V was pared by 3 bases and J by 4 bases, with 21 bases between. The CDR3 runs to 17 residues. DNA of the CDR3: TGTGCCAGCAGCTTTGTGACGTTCGAGATAGGGGCAGAGACCCAGTACTTC. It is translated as CASSFVTFEIGAETQYF.

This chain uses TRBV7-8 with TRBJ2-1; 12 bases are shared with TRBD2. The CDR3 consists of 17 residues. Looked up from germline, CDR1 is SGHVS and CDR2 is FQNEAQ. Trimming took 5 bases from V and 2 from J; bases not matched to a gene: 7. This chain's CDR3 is CASSTTSGGPTYNEQFF. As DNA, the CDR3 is TGTGCCAGCAGCACAACTAGCGGGGGGCCTACCTACAATGAGCAGTTCTTC.

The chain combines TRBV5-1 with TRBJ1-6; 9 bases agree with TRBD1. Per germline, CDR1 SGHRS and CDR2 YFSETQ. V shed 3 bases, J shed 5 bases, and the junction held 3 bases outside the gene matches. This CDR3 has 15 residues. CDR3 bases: TGCGCCAGCAGCTCCCGGACAGGGGATAATTCACCCCTCCACTTT. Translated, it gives CASSSRTGDNSPLHF.

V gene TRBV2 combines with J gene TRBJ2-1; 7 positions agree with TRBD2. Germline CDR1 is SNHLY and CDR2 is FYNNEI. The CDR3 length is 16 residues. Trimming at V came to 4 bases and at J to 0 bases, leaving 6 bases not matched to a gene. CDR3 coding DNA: TGTGCCAGCAGTGGGCTAGCGGCCCTCTCCTACAATGAGCAGTTCTTC. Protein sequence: CASSGLAALSYNEQFF.

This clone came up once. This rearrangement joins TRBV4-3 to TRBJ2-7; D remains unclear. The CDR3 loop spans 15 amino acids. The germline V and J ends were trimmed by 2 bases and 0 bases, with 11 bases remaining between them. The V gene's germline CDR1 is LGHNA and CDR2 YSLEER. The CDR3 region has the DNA TGCGCCAGCAGCCAATCCTACGGTGCCTCCTACGAGCAGTACTTC. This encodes CASSQSYGASYEQYF.

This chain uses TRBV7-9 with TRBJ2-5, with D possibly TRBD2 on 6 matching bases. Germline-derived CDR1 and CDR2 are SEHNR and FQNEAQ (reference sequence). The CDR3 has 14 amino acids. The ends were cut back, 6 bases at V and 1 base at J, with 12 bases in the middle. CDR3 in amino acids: CASRQSSAQETQYF. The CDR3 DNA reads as TGTGCCAGCAGGCAATCTAGCGCCCAAGAGACCCAGTACTTC.

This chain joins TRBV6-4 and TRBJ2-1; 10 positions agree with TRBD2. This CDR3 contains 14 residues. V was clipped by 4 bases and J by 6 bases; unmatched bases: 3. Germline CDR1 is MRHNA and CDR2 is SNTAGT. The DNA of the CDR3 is TGTGCCAGCAGTGTGGAGCGGGGGGGCAATGAGCAGTTCTTC. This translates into CASSVERGGNEQFF.

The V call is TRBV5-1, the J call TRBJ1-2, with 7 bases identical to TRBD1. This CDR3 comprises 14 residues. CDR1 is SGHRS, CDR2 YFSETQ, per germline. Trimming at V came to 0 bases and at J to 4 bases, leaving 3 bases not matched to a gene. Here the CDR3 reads CASSLEGTAYGYTF. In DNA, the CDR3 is TGCGCCAGCAGCTTGGAGGGGACAGCCTATGGCTACACCTTC.